The 4 T cell receptor beta chains below all came from one sample that was sequenced in a study of T cell changes during pregnancy in multiple sclerosis (dated by TCRdb to the late 2010s). Libraries were constructed by the immunoSEQ multiplex PCR assay. In its TCRdb copy, this immuneACCESS table keeps in-frame sequences only and misses some clones. Where compared with another copy, unresolved V genes explain less than half of these, and the others have no known cause. The sample profile shows more than 85,000 clones; 80% to 95% of them were found once. 1.3% to 1.5% of the sample lies in the top ten. Specimen: peripheral blood, collected in the third trimester of pregnancy. Receptor source: a female donor in good health, enrolled as a control in a pregnancy study.

This clone occurred a few times. The V call is TRBV4-1, the J call TRBJ1-5; D remains ambiguous. Germline V gives CDR1 MGHRA, CDR2 YSYEKL. Trimming removed 0 bases at V and 5 bases at J, with 8 bases between. The CDR3 spans 14 residues. The CDR3 reads CASSQELSDQPQHF. The DNA for the CDR3 is TGCGCCAGCAGCCAAGAACTCAGCGATCAGCCCCAGCATTTT.

CDR3 sequence reads: CASSLRSGQPQHF. Here the CDR3 DNA reads TGTGCCAGCAGCTTAAGGTCGGGGCAGCCCCAGCATTTT. The gene calls are TRBV7-8 and TRBJ1-5; D unclear. Per the germline V gene, CDR1 is SGHVS and CDR2 is FQNEAQ. The ends were cut back, 2 bases at V and 7 bases at J, with 9 bases in the middle. There are 13 residues in the CDR3.

The DNA of the CDR3 is TGTGCCAGCTCACCCACTGGACAGGTAGACTACGAGCAGTACTTC. This translates into CASSPTGQVDYEQYF. The chain combines TRBV18 with TRBJ2-7, with 7 bases lining up with TRBD1. Germline assignment: CDR1 KGHSH and CDR2 LQKENI. CDR3 length: 15 amino acids. V lost 3 bases, J lost 3 bases, and 8 bases stayed unmatched.

The chain uses TRBV4-1 and TRBJ2-3, with D possibly TRBD2 on 6 matching bases. V was pared by 1 base and J by 0 bases, with 14 bases between. Germline values: CDR1 MGHRA, CDR2 YSYEKL. This CDR3 comprises 17 residues. CDR3 coding DNA: TGCGCCAGCAGCCAAGTAGCTAGCGCGTCTAGCACAGATACGCAGTATTTT. Translated, it gives CASSQVASASSTDTQYF.